This entry is about one T cell receptor beta chain. The antigen remains undetermined. In preparing the TRB cDNA libraries, 5' RACE with UMI labels was used. For each CDR3 protein, TCRdb gives one entry from its re-call of the 5' RACE reads, without DNA. The sample has about 57,000 distinct CDR3 sequences. Sorting was done in triplicate for each CD8+ T cell subset (about 330,000 cells each). This record comes from a study of CXCR3-negative and CXCR3-positive naive CD8 T cells. Notes on the study in general: Naive cells that were CXCR3-positive had more hydrophobic TRB CDR3s (compared with CXCR3-negative naive cells).

Germline V CDR1 and CDR2: MDHEN, SYDVKM. This CDR3 has 11 amino acids. The rearrangement links TRBV28 to TRBJ2-1; TCRdb reports TRBD1, a call that lacks DNA to check it against. The sample comprised naive CXCR3+ CD8+ T cells from blood. Subset in this sample: CD45RO-CCR7+CD27+CD95- naive CD8+ T cells expressing CXCR3 (TNR3+). This sequence was found in a human donor in good health. Some clones in this sample may be carry-over from other donors' samples. CDR3 region: CASSPVVEQFF.